The 23 T cell receptor beta chains in this list originate from one sample, sequenced in a study of blood T cell repertoires in COVID-19. Sequenced by immunoSEQ multiplex PCR; TCRdb stores in-frame clones only, minus some. The sample carries about 150,000 clones, 75% to 90% recorded once. What was sequenced was peripheral blood. These receptor sequences come from a human donor in a cohort sampled during active COVID-19.

This clone was counted a single time. V gene TRBV19 combines with J gene TRBJ1-5; 7 positions match TRBD1. Losses at the gene ends were 6 bases for V and 5 bases for J; bases not matched to a gene: 7. Germline V gene sequence: CDR1 LNHDA, CDR2 SQIVND (reference sequence). The length of the CDR3 is 14 residues. Written as DNA, the CDR3 is TGTGCCAGTAGGGAACCGGGACAGCATCAGCCCCAGCATTTT. Translating it yields CASREPGQHQPQHF.

This sequence joins TRBV28 and TRBJ1-6; D remains ambiguous. Trimming pared 3 bases from V and 0 bases from J, leaving 6 bases between. Germline CDR1 and CDR2: MDHEN and SYDVKM. The CDR3 extends over 15 amino acids. Here the CDR3 reads CASSLGSSYNSPLHF. DNA for the CDR3: TGTGCCAGCAGTTTGGGGAGCTCCTATAATTCACCCCTCCACTTT.

CDR3 loop: CASSPDRAGDGNTIYF. The CDR3 bases are TGTGCCAGCAGCCCCGACAGGGCTGGGGATGGAAACACCATATATTTT. This chain joins TRBV2 and TRBJ1-3; 7 nucleotides align to TRBD1. The V gene's germline CDR1 is SNHLY and CDR2 FYNNEI. V was pared by 6 bases and J by 3 bases, with 11 bases of the junction left unmatched. There are 16 residues in the CDR3.

This chain joins TRBV6-5 and TRBJ1-5; D is undetermined. The germline V gene encodes CDR1 MNHEY and CDR2 SVGAGI. Trimming cost V 10 bases and J 1 base, with 5 bases left between them. This CDR3 has 11 residues. CDR3 in amino acids: CATESNQPQHF. In nucleotides, the CDR3 is TGTGCCACCGAGAGCAATCAGCCCCAGCATTTT.

The chain uses TRBV9 and TRBJ2-5; 9 nucleotides match TRBD2. Losses at the gene ends were 0 bases for V and 3 bases for J; bases not matched to a gene: 9. Per the germline V gene, CDR1 is SGDLS and CDR2 is YYNGEE. The CDR3 contains 17 residues. The CDR3 DNA reads as TGTGCCAGCAGCGTAGGCGCTAGCGGGGCCCTGAAAGAGACCCAGTACTTC. Translation gives CASSVGASGALKETQYF.

This clone has just one count. The V call is TRBV3-1 (or the pseudogene TRBV3-2), the J call TRBJ2-7; D ambiguous. Germline V gives CDR1 LGHDT, CDR2 YNNKEL (reference sequence). The CDR3 length is 14 residues. Between the trimmed V and J ends, which lost 1 base and 2 bases, there was a span of 9 bases. The CDR3 region has the DNA TGTGCCAGCAGCCAAGGGAGTGACCCCTACGAGCAGTACTTC. Its translation is CASSQGSDPYEQYF.

The V gene is TRBV19, the J gene TRBJ2-7, with D maybe TRBD2 (5 bases). CDR1 is LNHDA and CDR2 is SQIVND in the germline V gene (reference sequence). V lost 11 bases, J lost 2 bases, and 31 bases lay in between. The CDR3 totals 18 residues. DNA of the CDR3: TGTGCCCAATGCGAGGGCGCAACACCACCAAAAATAGCCTACGAGCAGTACTTC. This encodes CAQCEGATPPKIAYEQYF.

The chain employs TRBV11-3 and TRBJ2-1; a possible D gene is TRBD2 (6 bases). The CDR3 spans 15 residues. Trimming left V 4 bases short and J 9 bases short, with 19 bases between. In germline, CDR1 is SGHNT, CDR2 YENEEA. This chain's CDR3 is CASSSSVTLGGEQFF. The CDR3 DNA follows: TGTGCCAGCAGCTCCTCGGTGACCTTGGGAGGTGAGCAGTTCTTC.

The V gene is TRBV21-1, the J gene TRBJ1-1. TRBV21-1 is marked as a pseudogene. This CDR3 is 16 amino acids long. The CDR3 DNA follows: TGTGCCAGCAGCAAAAAATCGGGTGGGGGAGGGACTGAAGCTTTCTTT. Its translation: CASSKKSGGGGTEAFF.

The J gene is TRBJ1-5, the V gene TRBV3-1 (or the pseudogene TRBV3-2), with a possible D match to TRBD1 (6 bases). The CDR3 is made up of 15 amino acids. V lost 1 base, J lost 3 bases, and 10 bases lay in between. The germline V gene encodes CDR1 LGHDT and CDR2 YNNKEL (reference sequence). The CDR3 reads CASSQAGQYNQPQHF. The DNA for the CDR3 is TGTGCCAGCAGCCAAGCTGGACAGTACAATCAGCCCCAGCATTTT.

The chain carries TRBV13 and TRBJ2-3; tentatively, D is TRBD2 (5 bases). V was clipped by 5 bases and J by 11 bases, with 14 bases between them. The length of the CDR3 is 12 residues. Germline assignment: CDR1 PRHDT and CDR2 FYEKMQ (reference sequence). The DNA for the CDR3 is TGTGCCAGCAGCCCCCGGGGTAATGTGCAGTATTTT. It specifies CASSPRGNVQYF.

The rearrangement links TRBV5-1 to TRBJ1-1; unclear D gene. Looked up from germline, CDR1 is SGHRS and CDR2 is YFSETQ. CDR3 length: 14 residues. Trimming took off 2 bases at V and 1 base at J, with 9 bases between the two ends. CDR3 loop: CASSLDISNTEAFF. In DNA form, the CDR3 reads TGCGCCAGCAGCTTAGACATCTCGAACACTGAAGCTTTCTTT.

V is TRBV5-1 and J is TRBJ2-5; TRBD2 aligns across 10 bases. With V trimmed by 4 bases and J by 1 base, 7 bases remained unmatched. Germline assignment: CDR1 SGHRS and CDR2 YFSETQ. This CDR3 has 16 residues. This chain's CDR3 is CASSPEASGGQETQYF. In nucleotides, the CDR3 is TGCGCCAGCAGCCCGGAGGCTAGCGGGGGCCAAGAGACCCAGTACTTC.

This clone was picked up one time. Within the sample, other DNA sequences also encode this same CDR3. The chain carries TRBV19 and TRBJ2-6; possible D gene TRBD1, 6 bases. V lost 2 bases, J lost 1 base, and 6 bases lay in between. Germline assignment: CDR1 LNHDA and CDR2 SQIVND (reference sequence). This CDR3 has 15 amino acids. The CDR3 DNA follows: TGTGCCAGTAGTATAAGGGGGTCTGGGGCCAACGTCCTGACTTTC. This sequence encodes CASSIRGSGANVLTF.

This chain joins TRBV20-1 and TRBJ2-3; D might be TRBD1 (5 bases). The V gene lost 6 bases and the J gene lost 3 bases, with 7 bases spanning the gap. CDR1 is DFQATT and CDR2 is SNEGSKA in the germline V gene (reference sequence). The CDR3 runs to 11 residues. This CDR3 reads CSAPGTDTQYF. The CDR3 region has the DNA TGCAGTGCCCCAGGGACAGATACGCAGTATTTT.

The V and J genes are TRBV11-2 and TRBJ1-4, with D unclear. Germline V gene lookup returns CDR1 SGHAT and CDR2 FQNNGV. The CDR3 extends over 12 amino acids. Trimming removed 2 bases at V and 15 bases at J, with 13 bases between. The CDR3 is CASSLIRGLLFF. CDR3 nucleotides: TGTGCCAGCAGCTTAATCCGAGGACTTTTGTTTTTT.

The rearrangement uses TRBV29-1 and TRBJ1-1, with D unresolved. Trimming left V 7 bases short and J 1 base short, with 10 bases between. The CDR3 spans 12 residues. CDR1 is SQVTM and CDR2 is ANQGSEA in the germline V gene. CDR3 nucleotide sequence: TGCAGCGGGATTCGACAGAACACTGAAGCTTTCTTT. Translated: CSGIRQNTEAFF.

This chain connects TRBV5-1 to TRBJ1-1; perhaps TRBD1 as D (6 bases). V dropped 7 bases and J dropped 8 bases, with 12 bases sitting between them. Germline assignment: CDR1 SGHRS and CDR2 YFSETQ. The CDR3 is 11 residues long. CDR3 loop: CASGTGIEAFF. For the CDR3, the DNA is TGCGCCAGCGGAACAGGGATCGAAGCTTTCTTT.

The V call is TRBV9, the J call TRBJ2-3, with 8 bases fitting TRBD2. Germline lookup yields CDR1 SGDLS and CDR2 YYNGEE. This CDR3 has 15 residues. V was pared by 0 bases and J by 1 base, with 1 base of the junction left unmatched. The CDR3 loop is CASSVEAGGTDTQYF. CDR3 DNA sequence: TGTGCCAGCAGCGTAGAAGCGGGGGGCACAGATACGCAGTATTTT.

This clone was observed a handful of times. The chain links TRBV9 to TRBJ2-5; 8 bases map to TRBD2. Trimming removed 0 bases from V and 5 bases from J; junction bases left unmatched: 6. The germline CDR1 and CDR2 sequences are SGDLS and YYNGEE. This CDR3 spans 15 amino acids. The CDR3 nucleotides are TGTGCCAGCAGCGTAGCGGGAGGGCCGGGGGAGACCCAGTACTTC. Its protein is CASSVAGGPGETQYF.

This clone was found once. This chain links TRBV4-1 with TRBJ2-3; 10 bases align to TRBD2. The CDR3 runs 16 residues. The J segment lost 4 bases and the V segment lost 3 bases, leaving 7 bases of the junction unmatched. Germline V CDR1 and CDR2: MGHRA, YSYEKL. The CDR3 sequence is CASSHPAGGPPDTQYF. The CDR3 DNA reads TGCGCCAGCAGCCATCCAGCGGGAGGGCCCCCAGATACGCAGTATTTT.

J is TRBJ1-5 and V is TRBV19; the match to TRBD1 covers 10 bases. Germline V gives CDR1 LNHDA, CDR2 SQIVND (reference sequence). The CDR3 is 18 amino acids. Trimming at V came to 1 base and at J to 2 bases, leaving 8 bases not matched to a gene. The CDR3 nucleotides read TGTGCCAGTAGTATAGCCAGTGGACAGGGGGTCGGCAATCAGCCCCAGCATTTT. Translating it yields CASSIASGQGVGNQPQHF.

J is TRBJ1-1 and V is TRBV7-3, with 7 bases matching TRBD1. The CDR3 is made up of 13 amino acids. Germline V CDR1 and CDR2: SGHTA, FQGTGA. Trimming took 2 bases from V and 8 from J; bases not matched to a gene: 5. The CDR3 DNA is TGTGCCAGCAGCTTAGAACGGGACAGCGAAGCTTTCTTT. This gives the protein CASSLERDSEAFF.